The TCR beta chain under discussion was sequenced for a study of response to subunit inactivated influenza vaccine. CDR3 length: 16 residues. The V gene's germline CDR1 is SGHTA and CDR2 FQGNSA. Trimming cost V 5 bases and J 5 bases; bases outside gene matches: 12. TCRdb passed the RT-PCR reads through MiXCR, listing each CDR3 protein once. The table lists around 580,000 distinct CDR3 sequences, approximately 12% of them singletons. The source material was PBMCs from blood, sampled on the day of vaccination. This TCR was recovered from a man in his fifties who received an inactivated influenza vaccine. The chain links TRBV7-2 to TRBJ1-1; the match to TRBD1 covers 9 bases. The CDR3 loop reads CASSPRSPGTGTEAFF. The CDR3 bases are TGTGCCAGCAGCCCCCGCTCCCCCGGGACAGGGACTGAAGCTTTCTTT.